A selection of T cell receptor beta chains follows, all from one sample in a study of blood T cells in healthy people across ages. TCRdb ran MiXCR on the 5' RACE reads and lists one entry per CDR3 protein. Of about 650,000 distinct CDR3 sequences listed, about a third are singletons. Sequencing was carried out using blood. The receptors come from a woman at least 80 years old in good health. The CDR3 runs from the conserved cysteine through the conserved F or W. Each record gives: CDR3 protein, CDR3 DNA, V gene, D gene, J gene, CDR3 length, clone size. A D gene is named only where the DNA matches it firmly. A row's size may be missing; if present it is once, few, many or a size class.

CDR3aa: CSAIVTEAFF
CDR3nt: TGCAGCGCTATCGTAACTGAAGCTTTCTTT
v_gene: TRBV29-1
d_gene: .
j_gene: TRBJ1-1
len: 10
abundance: .

CDR3aa: CASSPGTGANEQFF
CDR3nt: TGTGCCAGCAGTCCCGGGACAGGGGCCAATGAGCAGTTCTTC
v_gene: TRBV3-1
d_gene: TRBD1
j_gene: TRBJ2-1
len: 14
abundance: many

CDR3aa: CASRPLERARTYNEQYF
CDR3nt: TGTGCCAGCAGGCCCTTGGAGAGGGCCAGGACCTACAATGAGCAGTACTTC
v_gene: TRBV6-1
d_gene: .
j_gene: TRBJ2-7
len: 17
abundance: .

CDR3aa: CSARPGATRWSSYEQYF
CDR3nt: TGCAGTGCTAGACCGGGGGCTACCAGATGGAGCTCCTACGAGCAGTACTTC
v_gene: TRBV20-1
d_gene: .
j_gene: TRBJ2-7
len: 17
abundance: many

CDR3aa: CASSSRGSLYNEQFF
CDR3nt: TGTGCCAGCAGCTCTCGAGGATCACTCTACAATGAGCAGTTCTTC
v_gene: TRBV7-2
d_gene: .
j_gene: TRBJ2-1
len: 15
abundance: many

CDR3aa: CASKVGGSEAFF
CDR3nt: TGTGCCAGCAAAGTGGGCGGTTCCGAAGCTTTCTTT
v_gene: TRBV28
d_gene: .
j_gene: TRBJ1-1
len: 12
abundance: .

CDR3aa: CSAHLMGGDQETQYF
CDR3nt: TGCAGTGCACACCTGATGGGGGGGGACCAAGAGACCCAGTACTTC
v_gene: TRBV20-1
d_gene: TRBD2
j_gene: TRBJ2-5
len: 15
abundance: many

CDR3aa: CASEAGGRYNEQFF
CDR3nt: TGCGCCAGCGAAGCGGGAGGCCGCTACAATGAGCAGTTCTTC
v_gene: TRBV5-1
d_gene: TRBD2
j_gene: TRBJ2-1
len: 14
abundance: .

CDR3aa: CASSVRHANTEAFF
CDR3nt: TGTGCCAGCAGTGTCAGGCATGCGAACACTGAAGCTTTCTTT
v_gene: TRBV6-1
d_gene: .
j_gene: TRBJ1-1
len: 14
abundance: few

CDR3aa: CASSPSAGELFF
CDR3nt: TGTGCCAGCAGCCCGTCGGCCGGGGAGCTGTTTTTT
v_gene: TRBV4-2
d_gene: .
j_gene: TRBJ2-2
len: 12
abundance: .

CDR3aa: CASSLSTEQYF
CDR3nt: TGTGCCAGCAGCTTATCCACCGAGCAGTACTTC
v_gene: TRBV7-9
d_gene: .
j_gene: TRBJ2-7
len: 11
abundance: .

CDR3aa: CASSFGLAEDTQYF
CDR3nt: TGTGCCAGCAGCTTCGGACTAGCGGAAGATACGCAGTATTTT
v_gene: TRBV5-6
d_gene: TRBD2
j_gene: TRBJ2-3
len: 14
abundance: many

CDR3aa: CASSTQRVEQFF
CDR3nt: TGTGCCAGCAGTACCCAGAGGGTTGAGCAGTTCTTC
v_gene: TRBV12-3/TRBV12-4
d_gene: .
j_gene: TRBJ2-1
len: 12
abundance: .

CDR3aa: CASSPLAGGYNGQFF
CDR3nt: TGTGCCAGCAGTCCACTAGCGGGGGGATACAATGGGCAGTTCTTC
v_gene: TRBV12-3/TRBV12-4
d_gene: TRBD2
j_gene: TRBJ2-1
len: 15
abundance: .

CDR3aa: CASSLGSLAGAGEQYF
CDR3nt: TGTGCCAGCAGCTTGGGGTCCCTAGCGGGAGCAGGGGAGCAGTACTTC
v_gene: TRBV9
d_gene: TRBD2
j_gene: TRBJ2-7
len: 16
abundance: .

CDR3aa: CASTRDSFYEQYF
CDR3nt: TGTGCCAGCACCCGGGACAGTTTTTACGAGCAGTACTTC
v_gene: TRBV28
d_gene: TRBD1
j_gene: TRBJ2-7
len: 13
abundance: many

CDR3aa: CASSLDRGLLAKNIQYF
CDR3nt: TGTGCCAGCAGCTTAGATCGAGGGCTACTAGCCAAAAACATTCAGTACTTC
v_gene: TRBV7-9
d_gene: .
j_gene: TRBJ2-4
len: 17
abundance: once

CDR3aa: CASSSRGMGNNEQFF
CDR3nt: TGTGCCAGCAGTTCGAGGGGAATGGGCAACAATGAGCAGTTCTTC
v_gene: TRBV12-3/TRBV12-4
d_gene: .
j_gene: TRBJ2-1
len: 15
abundance: once

CDR3aa: CASTRGQGRNSPLHF
CDR3nt: TGTGCCAGCACCCGAGGGCAGGGTCGCAATTCACCCCTCCACTTT
v_gene: TRBV6-1
d_gene: .
j_gene: TRBJ1-6
len: 15
abundance: .

CDR3aa: CASSQELVAGSYEQYF
CDR3nt: TGTGCCAGCAGCCAAGAACTAGTGGCAGGGTCCTACGAGCAGTACTTC
v_gene: TRBV3-1
d_gene: .
j_gene: TRBJ2-7
len: 16
abundance: many

CDR3aa: CANSQEGRDQETQYF
CDR3nt: TGCGCCAACAGCCAAGAAGGCAGGGACCAAGAGACCCAGTACTTC
v_gene: TRBV4-1
d_gene: .
j_gene: TRBJ2-5
len: 15
abundance: many

CDR3aa: CASTRTPTGPVFYGYTF
CDR3nt: TGTGCCAGCACCCGGACGCCCACAGGGCCGGTTTTCTATGGCTACACCTTC
v_gene: TRBV28
d_gene: .
j_gene: TRBJ1-2
len: 17
abundance: .

CDR3aa: CSARPRGTDTQYF
CDR3nt: TGCAGTGCTAGACCCCGGGGAACAGATACGCAGTATTTT
v_gene: TRBV20-1
d_gene: .
j_gene: TRBJ2-3
len: 13
abundance: many

CDR3aa: CSAEAGDQPQHF
CDR3nt: TGCAGCGCTGAAGCGGGAGATCAGCCCCAGCATTTT
v_gene: TRBV20-1
d_gene: .
j_gene: TRBJ1-5
len: 12
abundance: .

CDR3aa: CASSERGGNNEKLFF
CDR3nt: TGTGCCAGCAGTGAGAGGGGCGGCAATAATGAAAAACTGTTTTTT
v_gene: TRBV28
d_gene: .
j_gene: TRBJ1-4
len: 15
abundance: .

CDR3aa: CATRGQGWTEAFF
CDR3nt: TGCGCCACCCGGGGACAGGGGTGGACTGAAGCTTTCTTT
v_gene: TRBV4-1
d_gene: TRBD1
j_gene: TRBJ1-1
len: 13
abundance: .

CDR3aa: CSARGTGMKNIQYF
CDR3nt: TGCAGTGCTAGGGGAACCGGGATGAAAAACATTCAGTACTTC
v_gene: TRBV20-1
d_gene: .
j_gene: TRBJ2-4
len: 14
abundance: many

CDR3aa: CASSVQGPSYEQYF
CDR3nt: TGTGCCAGCAGCGTACAGGGCCCTTCCTACGAGCAGTACTTC
v_gene: TRBV7-2
d_gene: .
j_gene: TRBJ2-7
len: 14
abundance: few

CDR3aa: CASSYPHQETQYF
CDR3nt: TGTGCCAGCAGCTATCCCCACCAAGAGACCCAGTACTTC
v_gene: TRBV7-2
d_gene: .
j_gene: TRBJ2-5
len: 13
abundance: many

CDR3aa: CASSYSSAESNQPQHF
CDR3nt: TGTGCCAGCAGTTACTCGTCTGCGGAGAGCAATCAGCCCCAGCATTTT
v_gene: TRBV6-5
d_gene: .
j_gene: TRBJ1-5
len: 16
abundance: many

CDR3aa: CAGSLNGQGQAFF
CDR3nt: TGTGCCGGCAGCTTAAATGGGCAGGGGCAAGCTTTCTTT
v_gene: TRBV7-9
d_gene: .
j_gene: TRBJ1-1
len: 13
abundance: .

CDR3aa: CASSPIGTRTDTQYF
CDR3nt: TGCGCCAGCAGCCCGATTGGGACGCGCACAGATACGCAGTATTTT
v_gene: TRBV5-1
d_gene: .
j_gene: TRBJ2-3
len: 15
abundance: many

CDR3aa: CSARDHRGQETQYF
CDR3nt: TGCAGTGCTAGAGATCACAGGGGTCAAGAGACCCAGTACTTC
v_gene: TRBV20-1
d_gene: TRBD1
j_gene: TRBJ2-5
len: 14
abundance: many

CDR3aa: CASSQNRFMNTEAFF
CDR3nt: TGTGCCAGCAGCCAAAACAGGTTTATGAACACTGAAGCTTTCTTT
v_gene: TRBV7-9
d_gene: .
j_gene: TRBJ1-1
len: 15
abundance: few

CDR3aa: CASRQVIYGYTF
CDR3nt: TGTGCCAGCCGACAGGTGATCTATGGCTACACCTTC
v_gene: TRBV2
d_gene: .
j_gene: TRBJ1-2
len: 12
abundance: few

CDR3aa: CASSPGRGGPTKQETQYF
CDR3nt: TGTGCCAGCAGTCCCGGGAGGGGGGGACCAACCAAACAAGAGACCCAGTACTTC
v_gene: TRBV28
d_gene: TRBD2
j_gene: TRBJ2-5
len: 18
abundance: many

CDR3aa: CASSLEGTALEKLFF
CDR3nt: TGCGCCAGCAGCTTGGAGGGGACCGCTTTGGAAAAACTGTTTTTT
v_gene: TRBV5-1
d_gene: .
j_gene: TRBJ1-4
len: 15
abundance: .

CDR3aa: CASSVYSGGQETQYF
CDR3nt: TGCGCCAGCAGCGTCTATAGCGGGGGCCAGGAGACCCAGTACTTC
v_gene: TRBV5-1
d_gene: TRBD2
j_gene: TRBJ2-5
len: 15
abundance: .

CDR3aa: CASSSHGAGRGYTF
CDR3nt: TGCGCCAGCTCTTCGCATGGGGCAGGGAGAGGCTACACCTTC
v_gene: TRBV5-1
d_gene: .
j_gene: TRBJ1-2
len: 14
abundance: many

CDR3aa: CASSSGQPNQSQHF
CDR3nt: TGTGCCAGCAGTTCAGGACAGCCCAATCAGTCCCAGCATTTT
v_gene: TRBV6-6
d_gene: .
j_gene: TRBJ1-5
len: 14
abundance: once

CDR3aa: CASSYPVGRGGQNEQFF
CDR3nt: TGTGCCAGCAGTTACCCGGTCGGGCGGGGGGGCCAAAATGAGCAGTTCTTC
v_gene: TRBV6-6
d_gene: TRBD2
j_gene: TRBJ2-1
len: 17
abundance: many

CDR3aa: CASSFERREQFF
CDR3nt: TGTGCCAGCAGTTTCGAGAGACGGGAGCAGTTCTTC
v_gene: TRBV27
d_gene: .
j_gene: TRBJ2-1
len: 12
abundance: .

CDR3aa: CSAGEGGYGYTF
CDR3nt: TGCAGTGCGGGAGAGGGAGGCTATGGCTACACCTTC
v_gene: TRBV20-1
d_gene: .
j_gene: TRBJ1-2
len: 12
abundance: once

CDR3aa: CASSRDRLTNEQFF
CDR3nt: TGCGCCAGCAGCCGGGACCGACTGACCAATGAGCAGTTCTTC
v_gene: TRBV5-1
d_gene: .
j_gene: TRBJ2-1
len: 14
abundance: many

CDR3aa: CASSLGTVQEAQYF
CDR3nt: TGTGCCAGCAGCTTAGGGACAGTCCAAGAGGCCCAGTACTTC
v_gene: TRBV7-8
d_gene: .
j_gene: TRBJ2-5
len: 14
abundance: .

CDR3aa: CASSRDTQYF
CDR3nt: TGTGCCAGCAGCCGCGATACGCAGTATTTT
v_gene: TRBV7-2
d_gene: .
j_gene: TRBJ2-3
len: 10
abundance: many

CDR3aa: CAISERTVDAYEQYF
CDR3nt: TGTGCCATCAGTGAGAGGACGGTAGATGCTTACGAGCAGTACTTC
v_gene: TRBV10-3
d_gene: .
j_gene: TRBJ2-7
len: 15
abundance: many

CDR3aa: CAGSLDRDYGYTF
CDR3nt: TGTGCCGGCAGTTTAGACCGGGATTATGGCTACACCTTC
v_gene: TRBV27
d_gene: .
j_gene: TRBJ1-2
len: 13
abundance: .

CDR3aa: CAWRFSQSGYTF
CDR3nt: TGTGCCTGGAGGTTTTCCCAGTCTGGCTACACCTTC
v_gene: TRBV30
d_gene: .
j_gene: TRBJ1-2
len: 12
abundance: .

CDR3aa: CASSSMGQGAKTQYF
CDR3nt: TGTGCCAGCAGCTCCATGGGACAGGGGGCGAAGACCCAGTACTTC
v_gene: TRBV11-2
d_gene: TRBD1
j_gene: TRBJ2-5
len: 15
abundance: many

CDR3aa: CASSRDSRQETQYF
CDR3nt: TGTGCCAGTAGTAGGGACAGTCGACAAGAGACCCAGTACTTC
v_gene: TRBV19
d_gene: TRBD1
j_gene: TRBJ2-5
len: 14
abundance: many

CDR3aa: CASSLLGQREETQYF
CDR3nt: TGTGCCAGCAGCCTGCTTGGACAGAGAGAAGAGACCCAGTACTTC
v_gene: TRBV7-2
d_gene: .
j_gene: TRBJ2-5
len: 15
abundance: many

CDR3aa: CASSFSITEAFF
CDR3nt: TGTGCCAGCAGCTTTAGCATCACTGAAGCTTTCTTT
v_gene: TRBV5-5
d_gene: .
j_gene: TRBJ1-1
len: 12
abundance: .

CDR3aa: CASSQGGGNTGELFF
CDR3nt: TGTGCCAGCAGCCAAGGCGGTGGGAACACCGGGGAGCTGTTTTTT
v_gene: TRBV3-1
d_gene: .
j_gene: TRBJ2-2
len: 15
abundance: few

CDR3aa: CASSRFSTGPNEKLFF
CDR3nt: TGTGCCAGCAGCCGGTTCTCGACAGGGCCAAATGAAAAACTGTTTTTT
v_gene: TRBV3-1
d_gene: TRBD1
j_gene: TRBJ1-4
len: 16
abundance: few